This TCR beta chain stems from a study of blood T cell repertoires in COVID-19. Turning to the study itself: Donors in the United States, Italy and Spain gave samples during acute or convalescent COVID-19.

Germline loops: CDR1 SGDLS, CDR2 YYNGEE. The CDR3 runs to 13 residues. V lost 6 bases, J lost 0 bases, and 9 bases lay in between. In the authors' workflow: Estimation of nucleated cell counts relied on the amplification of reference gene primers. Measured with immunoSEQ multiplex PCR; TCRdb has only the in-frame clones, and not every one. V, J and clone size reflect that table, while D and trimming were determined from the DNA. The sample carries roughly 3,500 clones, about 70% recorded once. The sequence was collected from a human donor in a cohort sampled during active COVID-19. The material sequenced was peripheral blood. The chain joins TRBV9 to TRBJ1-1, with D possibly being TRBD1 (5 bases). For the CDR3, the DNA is TGTGCCAGCAACCAGGGCTTGAACACTGAAGCTTTCTTT. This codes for CASNQGLNTEAFF.